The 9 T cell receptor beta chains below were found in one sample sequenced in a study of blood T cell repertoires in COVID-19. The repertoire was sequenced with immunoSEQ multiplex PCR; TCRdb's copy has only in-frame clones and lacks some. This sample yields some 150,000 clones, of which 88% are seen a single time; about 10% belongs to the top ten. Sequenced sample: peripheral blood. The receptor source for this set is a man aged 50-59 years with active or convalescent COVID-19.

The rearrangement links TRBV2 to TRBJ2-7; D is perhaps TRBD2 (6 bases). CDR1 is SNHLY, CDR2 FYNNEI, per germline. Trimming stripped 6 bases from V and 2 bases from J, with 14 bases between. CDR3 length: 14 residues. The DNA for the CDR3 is TGTGCCAGCAGCCTGGGGGGAAACCCCTACGAGCAGTACTTC. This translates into CASSLGGNPYEQYF.

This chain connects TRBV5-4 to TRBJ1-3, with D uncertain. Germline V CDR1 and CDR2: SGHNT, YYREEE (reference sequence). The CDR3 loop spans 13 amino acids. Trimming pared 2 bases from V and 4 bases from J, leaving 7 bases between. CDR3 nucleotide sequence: TGTGCCAGCAGCTTCCCAGAAGGAAACACCATATATTTT. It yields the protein CASSFPEGNTIYF. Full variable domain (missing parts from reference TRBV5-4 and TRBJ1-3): ETGVTQSPTHLIKTRGQQVTLRCSSQSGHNTVSWYQQALGQGPQFIFQYYREEENGRGNFPPRFSGLQFPNYSSELNVNALELDDSALYLCASSFPEGNTIYFGEGSWLTVV.

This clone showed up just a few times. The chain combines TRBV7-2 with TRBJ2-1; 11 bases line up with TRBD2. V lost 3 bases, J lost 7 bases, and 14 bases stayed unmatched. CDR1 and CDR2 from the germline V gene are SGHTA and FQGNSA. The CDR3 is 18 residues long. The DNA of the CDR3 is TGTGCCAGCAGCTTTTGGCAGCTCCCGGGACTAGCGGAAAATGAGCAGTTCTTC. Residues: CASSFWQLPGLAENEQFF.

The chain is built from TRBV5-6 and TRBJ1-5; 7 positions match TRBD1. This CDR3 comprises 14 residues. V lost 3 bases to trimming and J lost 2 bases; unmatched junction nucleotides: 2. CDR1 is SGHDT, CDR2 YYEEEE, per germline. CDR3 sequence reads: CASSYRGGNQPQHF. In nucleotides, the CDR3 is TGTGCCAGCAGCTACAGGGGAGGCAATCAGCCCCAGCATTTT.

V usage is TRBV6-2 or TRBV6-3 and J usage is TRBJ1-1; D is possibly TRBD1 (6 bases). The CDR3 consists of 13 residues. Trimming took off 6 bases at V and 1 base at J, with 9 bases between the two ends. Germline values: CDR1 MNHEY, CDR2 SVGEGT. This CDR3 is CASSLQGNTEAFF. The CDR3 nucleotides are TGTGCCAGCAGCCTACAGGGGAACACTGAAGCTTTCTTT.

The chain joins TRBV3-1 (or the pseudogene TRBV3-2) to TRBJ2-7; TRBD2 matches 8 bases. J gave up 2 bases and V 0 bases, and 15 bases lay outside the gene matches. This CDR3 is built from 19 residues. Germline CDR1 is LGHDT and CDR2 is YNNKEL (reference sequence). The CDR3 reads CASSQEGSLGGGRAYEQYF. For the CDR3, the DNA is TGTGCCAGCAGCCAAGAAGGCTCTCTTGGCGGGGGGCGGGCCTACGAGCAGTACTTC.

CDR3 bases: TGCGCCAGCAGCTTGGAGCCTCCGGGGATGAATTCACCCCTCCACTTT. Its protein is CASSLEPPGMNSPLHF. The chain carries TRBV5-1 and TRBJ1-6; no firm D call. This CDR3 has 16 residues. The germline V and J ends were trimmed by 0 bases and 7 bases, with 14 bases remaining between them. The germline gives CDR1 SGHRS, CDR2 YFSETQ.

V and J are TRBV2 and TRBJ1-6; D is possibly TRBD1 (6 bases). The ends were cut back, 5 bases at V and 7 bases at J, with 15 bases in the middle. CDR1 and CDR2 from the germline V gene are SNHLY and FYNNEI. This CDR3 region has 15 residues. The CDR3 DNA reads TGTGCCAGCAGTACAGCGGGACAACAAAATTCACCCCTCCACTTT. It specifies CASSTAGQQNSPLHF.

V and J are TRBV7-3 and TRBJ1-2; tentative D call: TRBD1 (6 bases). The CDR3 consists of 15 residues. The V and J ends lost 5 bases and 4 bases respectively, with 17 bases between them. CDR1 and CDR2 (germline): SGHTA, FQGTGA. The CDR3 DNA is TGTGCCAGCAGCCCGAGCCCCGGGACACTCTATGGCTACACCTTC. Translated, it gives CASSPSPGTLYGYTF.